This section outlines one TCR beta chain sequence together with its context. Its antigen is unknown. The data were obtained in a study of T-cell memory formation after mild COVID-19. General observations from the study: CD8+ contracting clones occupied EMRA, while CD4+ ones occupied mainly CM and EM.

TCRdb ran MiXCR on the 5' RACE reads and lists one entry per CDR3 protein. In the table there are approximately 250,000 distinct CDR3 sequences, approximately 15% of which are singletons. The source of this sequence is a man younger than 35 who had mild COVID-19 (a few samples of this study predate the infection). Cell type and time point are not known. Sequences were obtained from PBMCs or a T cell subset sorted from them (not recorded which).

The CDR3 coding sequence is TGCAGTGCAGTGGGGGAGGGGGTAATCTACGAGCAGTACTTC. Translation: CSAVGEGVIYEQYF. J is TRBJ2-7 and V is TRBV20-1; D may be TRBD2 (7 bases). Germline loops: CDR1 DFQATT, CDR2 SNEGSKA (reference sequence). V dropped 6 bases and J dropped 3 bases, with 18 bases sitting between them. CDR3 length: 14 residues.